Following are 15 T cell receptor beta chains from one sample sequenced in a study of blood T cell repertoires in COVID-19. Generated by immunoSEQ multiplex PCR, the TCRdb table keeps only in-frame clones and is missing some. The sample includes fewer than 250,000 clones, 65% to 90% seen only once; the top ten take around a tenth. Sequencing used peripheral blood. These receptors all come from a man aged 50-59 years with COVID-19, enrolled during active disease.

The genes are TRBV4-1 and TRBJ2-7, with TRBD2 identical over 12 bases. Germline V gene lookup returns CDR1 MGHRA and CDR2 YSYEKL. This CDR3 is 19 amino acids long. V lost 0 bases, J lost 5 bases, and 14 bases stayed unmatched. The chain's CDR3 is CASSQDWTSGKVWADEQYF. As DNA, the CDR3 is TGCGCCAGCAGCCAAGACTGGACTAGCGGGAAAGTTTGGGCGGACGAGCAGTACTTC.

The V call is TRBV27, the J call TRBJ1-6, with 9 positions matching TRBD1. V dropped 5 bases and J dropped 9; count of bases not matched to a gene: 5. Germline V gene data show CDR1 as MNHEY and CDR2 as SMNVEV (reference sequence). The CDR3 totals 14 residues. The CDR3 sequence: CASSVQGARSPLHF. CDR3 nucleotide sequence: TGTGCCAGCAGTGTACAGGGGGCGCGTTCACCCCTCCACTTT.

The chain recombines TRBV5-1 with TRBJ2-2; D might be TRBD2 (6 bases). This CDR3 contains 15 residues. Deletions cut 1 base from V and 5 bases from J, with 12 bases between. Germline V CDR1 and CDR2: SGHRS, YFSETQ. In DNA form, the CDR3 reads TGCGCCAGCAGCTTGATCGGGAGTGTTACCGGGGAGCTGTTTTTT. Translated, it gives CASSLIGSVTGELFF.

This rearrangement joins TRBV27 to TRBJ2-7; D is possibly TRBD1 (6 bases). V was pared by 8 bases and J by 4 bases, with 15 bases between. There are 13 residues in the CDR3. Germline CDR1 and CDR2: MNHEY and SMNVEV (reference sequence). As DNA, the CDR3 is TGTGCCAGCTCCCGGGACATCTCATACGAGCAGTACTTC. Amino acids: CASSRDISYEQYF.

The genes are TRBV6-4 and TRBJ2-3; D ambiguous. The germline V and J ends were trimmed by 0 bases and 0 bases, with 7 bases remaining between them. This CDR3 contains 15 residues. Per germline, CDR1 MRHNA and CDR2 SNTAGT. CDR3 DNA sequence: TGTGCCAGCAGTGACTCCCCTTTCAGCACAGATACGCAGTATTTT. This codes for CASSDSPFSTDTQYF.

The chain has TRBV9 and TRBJ1-2, with TRBD1 identical over 12 bases. This CDR3 is built from 16 residues. Per the germline V gene, CDR1 is SGDLS and CDR2 is YYNGEE. V lost 2 bases, J lost 8 bases, and 10 bases stayed unmatched. The CDR3 here is CASSVLPGQGARGYTF. For the CDR3, the DNA is TGTGCCAGCAGCGTCCTACCGGGACAGGGGGCGCGAGGCTACACCTTC.

This clone showed up just a few times. The V and J genes are TRBV5-5 and TRBJ1-6, with no clear D. Germline CDR1 SGHKS, CDR2 YYEKEE (reference sequence). CDR3 length: 13 amino acids. The V gene lost 0 bases and the J gene lost 14 bases, with 12 bases spanning the gap. CDR3 bases: TGTGCCAGCAGCTTGGAGGCAGCCGGGTCCCTCCACTTT. Encoded protein: CASSLEAAGSLHF.

This rearrangement joins TRBV18 to TRBJ1-2; 8 nucleotides align to TRBD1. Germline assignment: CDR1 KGHSH and CDR2 LQKENI. The CDR3 consists of 15 residues. V shed 3 bases, J shed 8 bases, and the junction held 11 bases outside the gene matches. Written as DNA, the CDR3 is TGTGCCAGCTCACCTGCGGACAGGGAAGTTAGCGGCTACACCTTC. Encoded protein: CASSPADREVSGYTF.

The chain combines TRBV2 with TRBJ2-7; 12 bases match TRBD1. The length of the CDR3 is 14 residues. Per germline, CDR1 SNHLY and CDR2 FYNNEI. V gave up 7 bases and J gave up 5 bases; unmatched junction bases: 6. DNA of the CDR3: TGTGCCAGCAAGGGACAGGGGGCGGTGAACGAGCAGTACTTC. It is translated as CASKGQGAVNEQYF.

The V call is TRBV12-5, the J call TRBJ1-1; 8 nucleotides match TRBD1. Germline lookup yields CDR1 LGHNT and CDR2 FRNRAP. V was pared by 5 bases and J by 0 bases, with 11 bases of the junction left unmatched. The CDR3 is 17 amino acids. CDR3 amino acids: CASGKDRGTAMNTEAFF. Written as DNA, the CDR3 is TGTGCTAGTGGTAAAGACAGGGGAACGGCTATGAACACTGAAGCTTTCTTT.

The gene calls are TRBV27 and TRBJ2-1, with 7 bases fitting TRBD2. Per the germline V gene, CDR1 is MNHEY and CDR2 is SMNVEV (reference sequence). The CDR3 covers 16 residues. V lost 2 bases and J lost 12; bases outside the gene matches: 16. The CDR3 coding sequence is TGTGCCAGCAGTTTACGTAGCGGGCGTCCCCTGGACTGGCAGTTCTTC. Amino acids: CASSLRSGRPLDWQFF.

V and J are TRBV28 and TRBJ2-5; 7 bases match TRBD2. The CDR3 is 17 amino acids. Germline V gene lookup returns CDR1 MDHEN and CDR2 SYDVKM. The V segment lost 5 bases and the J segment 0 bases; nucleotides outside the gene matches: 12. This CDR3 reads CASSPSSGVSYQETQYF. The CDR3 bases are TGTGCCAGCAGTCCCTCGAGCGGGGTTTCGTACCAAGAGACCCAGTACTTC.

This clone appeared a few times. The chain couples TRBV28 to TRBJ1-5, with 10 positions matching TRBD1. Germline CDR1 and CDR2: MDHEN and SYDVKM. CDR3 size: 15 residues. V gave up 7 bases and J gave up 6 bases; unmatched junction bases: 9. CDR3 DNA: TGTGCCAGCATCTCTGGGACAGGGGTTTCTCAGCCCCAGCATTTT. It yields the protein CASISGTGVSQPQHF.

This chain connects TRBV18 to TRBJ1-1, with unresolved D. The CDR3 contains 15 residues. Per germline, CDR1 KGHSH and CDR2 LQKENI. V lost 4 bases and J 0 bases, leaving 12 bases between the germline ends. The CDR3 protein is CASSLAGTMNTEAFF. CDR3 nucleotides: TGTGCCAGCTCACTTGCAGGAACCATGAACACTGAAGCTTTCTTT. The full variable domain, completed using reference TRBV18 and TRBJ1-1, is NAGVMQNPRHLVRRRGQEARLRCSPMKGHSHVYWYRQLPEEGLKFMVYLQKENIIDESGMPKERFSAEFPKEGPSILRIQQVVRGDSAAYFCASSLAGTMNTEAFFGQGTRLTVV.

This chain joins TRBV3-1 (or the pseudogene TRBV3-2) and TRBJ1-1, with D possibly matching TRBD1 (6 bases). The CDR3 length is 12 residues. V shed 4 bases and J shed 7 bases, with 10 bases lying between them. Germline CDR1 LGHDT, CDR2 YNNKEL (reference sequence). As DNA, the CDR3 is TGTGCCAGCAGCCGGGACACAATTGAAGCTTTCTTT. Translating it yields CASSRDTIEAFF.